This T cell receptor beta chain derives from a study of read filtering for tumor transcriptome and immune sequencing. About the research overall: Among patients, some 17 were male and approximately 15 female, aged roughly 47 to 90 (mean roughly 64). Whole-transcriptome libraries were prepared after DNase treatment. Regarding the study as a whole: Around 85% of IR-seq clonotypes had one read, totaling around 4% of reads; RNA-seq: 74.6% and 44.6%.

V was shortened by 6 bases and J by 1 base, with 16 bases between the two germline ends. The CDR3 sequence is 16 residues long. This clonotype was seen a few times. Its antigen is not known. Molecular barcoded adaptors covering alpha/delta and beta/gamma chains were used on approximately 400 ng RNA. One entry per CDR3 protein results from TCRdb running MiXCR on the reads. The data contain about 23,000 distinct CDR3 sequences, approximately 14% of them singletons. The TCR comes from a donor over 35 with multiple myeloma. The sample was a population of CD138-negative cells sorted from bone marrow. This chain joins TRBV12-3 or TRBV12-4 and TRBJ1-3; perhaps TRBD1 as D (6 bases). CDR3 nucleotide sequence: TGTGCCAGCAGGGCGGTTGGGGGGACATCTGGAAACACCATATATTTT. Its translation: CASRAVGGTSGNTIYF.